The 20 T cell receptor beta chains below were found in one sample sequenced in a study of tumor-infiltrating lymphocytes in glioblastoma multiforme. TCR beta libraries were built from RNA through three nested multiplex PCR rounds using modified ARM-PCR. TCRdb analysed the multiplex PCR reads with MiXCR anew, one entry per CDR3 protein. This sample carries about 19,000 distinct CDR3 sequences, 65% to 80% of them seen once, and the ten largest clones take around a sixth. Sequenced material: peripheral blood. These receptors came from a male donor with glioblastoma.

The V call is TRBV20-1, the J call TRBJ2-1, with a tentative D call TRBD1 (6 bases). The germline V gene encodes CDR1 DFQATT and CDR2 SNEGSKA (reference sequence). With 6 bases removed from V and 8 bases from J, the gap between germline ends came to 23 bases. The CDR3 consists of 15 residues. In nucleotides, the CDR3 is TGCAGTGCGGGGGCTTGGAGAATAGGGTCGGATGAGCAGTTCTTC. Its translation is CSAGAWRIGSDEQFF.

For this clonotype: One end of the junction fails to match germline, which may point to a read error. J is TRBJ2-1 and V is TRBV29-1, with 7 bases lining up with TRBD2. The CDR3 has 14 amino acids. From germline, CDR1 is SQVTM and CDR2 ANQGSEA. The CDR3 here is CSVAPVVAGRERFF. CDR3 coding DNA: TGCAGCGTTGCCCCGGTGGTAGCGGGCCGTGAGCGGTTCTTC.

Comment on this clonotype: Compared with germline, one end of the junction differs, possibly owing to a read error. V usage is TRBV20-1 and J usage is TRBJ2-5, with TRBD1 matching over 10 bases. The CDR3 covers 13 residues. The germline V gene has CDR1 DFQATT and CDR2 SNEGSKA (reference sequence). The CDR3 here is CISRGTGVEAQYF. As DNA, the CDR3 is TGCATTTCTAGGGGGACAGGGGTAGAGGCCCAGTACTTC.

As regards this clonotype: A much larger clone lies one base from this, so it may be a read error. The chain recombines TRBV28 with TRBJ1-5; tentatively, D is TRBD1 (5 bases). The CDR3 has 14 residues. V was clipped by 2 bases and J by 5 bases, with 10 bases between them. CDR1 MDHEN and CDR2 SYDVKM come from the germline V gene. CDR3 sequence reads: CASSLGHRDQPQHF. The CDR3 DNA reads as TGTGCCAGCAGTTTAGGACACCGTGATCAGCCCCAGCATTTT.

This clonotype appeared many times. This chain joins TRBV5-5 and TRBJ1-3; D is unresolved. The CDR3 sequence is 14 residues long. V lost 3 bases and J lost 0, with 7 bases in between. The germline V gene encodes CDR1 SGHKS and CDR2 YYEKEE (reference sequence). The CDR3 is CASSSGFSGNTIYF. Here the CDR3 DNA reads TGTGCCAGCAGCTCCGGATTCTCTGGAAACACCATATATTTT.

The chain employs TRBV20-1 and TRBJ2-7; D tentatively reads TRBD1 or TRBD2 (5 bases each). The CDR3 consists of 16 residues. Germline-derived CDR1 and CDR2 are DFQATT and SNEGSKA (reference sequence). V was trimmed by 3 bases and J by 2 bases, leaving 20 bases between them. The CDR3, as DNA: TGCAGTGCTAGCTTGCTCGGGGCCCAACTCCCCTACGAGCAGTACTTC. This encodes CSASLLGAQLPYEQYF.

This chain joins TRBV20-1 and TRBJ1-6, with D possibly TRBD1 on 6 matching bases. Trimming removed 4 bases from V and 14 bases from J, with 24 bases in between. Germline CDR1 is DFQATT and CDR2 is SNEGSKA (reference sequence). The CDR3 covers 15 residues. CDR3 protein: CSATRSGGRESSLHF. The DNA of the CDR3 is TGCAGTGCTACCCGAAGCGGGGGCAGGGAGTCATCCCTCCACTTT.

Comments on this clonotype: Lacking the conserved final phenylalanine or tryptophan, this CDR3 likely reflects a read error. This rearrangement joins TRBV20-1 to TRBJ2-5, with 10 bases aligning to TRBD1. CDR1 and CDR2 from the germline V gene are DFQATT and SNEGSKA (reference sequence). CDR3 length equals 13 residues. DNA for the CDR3: TGCAGTACTAGGGGGACAGGGGTAGAGACCCAGTACTCC. It encodes CSTRGTGVETQYS.

Remarks on this clonotype: One junction end does not reproduce the germline sequence, and a read error may be involved. J is TRBJ2-1 and V is TRBV11-2; no firm D call. The CDR3 runs to 14 residues. Per germline, CDR1 SGHAT and CDR2 FQNNGV. For the CDR3, the DNA is TGTGCCACCAGCTTATCTTCAAGAAACAGTGAGCAGTCCTTC. Translating it yields CATSLSSRNSEQSF.

V is TRBV4-1 and J is TRBJ1-1; no definite D call. The CDR3 is 14 residues long. V was pared by 2 bases and J by 0 bases, with 7 bases between. Germline-derived CDR1 and CDR2 are MGHRA and YSYEKL. CDR3 sequence reads: CASSQTSMNTEAFF. CDR3 DNA: TGCGCCAGCAGCCAAACAAGCATGAACACTGAAGCTTTCTTT.

The V call is TRBV4-1, the J call TRBJ2-7; the D is unclear. Germline V CDR1 and CDR2: MGHRA, YSYEKL. Trimming pared 0 bases from V and 1 base from J, leaving 10 bases between. The CDR3 is 15 amino acids. CDR3 region: CASSQDPQLSYEQYF. The CDR3 DNA follows: TGCGCCAGCAGCCAAGATCCACAGTTATCCTACGAGCAGTACTTC.

This sequence joins TRBV11-2 and TRBJ2-1; no definite D call. This CDR3 is 15 amino acids long. V lost 6 bases and J 5 bases, leaving 17 bases between the germline ends. Germline CDR1 and CDR2: SGHAT and FQNNGV. In nucleotides, the CDR3 is TGTGCCAGCAGACTCGACACGATGCTGAACAATGAGCAGTTCTTC. Protein: CASRLDTMLNNEQFF.

Points on this clonotype: A read error may produce the germline difference seen at one junction end. The CDR3 reads CASSLGVGTDTQYF. The CDR3 DNA reads as TGTGCCAGCAGCTTGGGGGTAGGCACAGACACGCAGTATTTT. The rearrangement uses TRBV5-6 and TRBJ2-3; no clear D gene. The CDR3 is 14 residues long. Germline V gene sequence: CDR1 SGHDT, CDR2 YYEEEE.

This clonotype was seen ten or more times. The chain links TRBV20-1 to TRBJ2-6; D not resolved. The CDR3 is 14 residues long. Germline assignment: CDR1 DFQATT and CDR2 SNEGSKA (reference sequence). V was shortened by 6 bases and J by 2 bases, with 11 bases between the two germline ends. The CDR3, as DNA: TGCAGTGCCCCAACAGCCCCTGGGGCCAACGTCCTGACTTTC. Translating gives CSAPTAPGANVLTF.

As concerns this clonotype: A read error may account for a junction end that differs from germline. The V call is TRBV6-2 or TRBV6-3, the J call TRBJ2-1, with a weak D call TRBD2 (6 bases). The CDR3 has 13 amino acids. The germline V gene encodes CDR1 MNHEY and CDR2 SVGEGT. The CDR3: CASRGLGKDDQFF. DNA for the CDR3: TGTGCCAGCAGGGGACTGGGAAAGGATGACCAGTTCTTC.

Remarks on this clonotype: Its ends do not fully match the called genes, so a read error is possible. This CDR3 is CAASGGRTYSEQFF. The CDR3 coding sequence is TGTGCTGCCAGTGGCGGGAGGACGTACAGTGAGCAGTTCTTC. This chain uses TRBV10-3 with TRBJ2-1; 8 nucleotides agree with TRBD2. Germline lookup yields CDR1 ENHRY and CDR2 SYGVKD. The length of the CDR3 is 14 residues.

The chain has TRBV11-2 and TRBJ1-1, with TRBD1 matching 7 bases. The CDR3 is made up of 19 amino acids. From germline, CDR1 is SGHAT and CDR2 FQNNGV. J was trimmed by 0 bases and V by 9 bases; bases with no gene match: 22. Here the CDR3 DNA reads TGTGCCAGTAGCCCAAGATCCAGGACAGGTATCAGGATGAACACTGAAGCTTTCTTT. Encoded protein: CASSPRSRTGIRMNTEAFF.

The rearrangement links TRBV11-2 to TRBJ2-3, with D tentatively TRBD1 (5 bases). V was shortened by 5 bases and J by 1 base, with 13 bases between the two germline ends. Germline V lookup: CDR1 SGHAT, CDR2 FQNNGV. This CDR3 has 15 residues. CDR3 residues: CASSVYRLRTDTQYF. The CDR3 nucleotides are TGTGCCAGCAGCGTCTACAGGCTTCGCACAGATACGCAGTATTTT.

In its sample, this clonotype ranks as large. The chain recombines TRBV11-3 with TRBJ2-5; D gene unclear. Germline CDR1 reads SGHNT; CDR2 reads YENEEA. CDR3 length: 13 amino acids. The V gene lost 8 bases and the J gene lost 2 bases, with 12 bases spanning the gap. For the CDR3, the DNA is TGTGCCAGCGCATTCGCAGGTCAAGAGACCCAGTACTTC. Protein product: CASAFAGQETQYF.

Comment on this clonotype: One end of the junction does not line up with germline, which may come from a read error. V usage is TRBV4-1 and J usage is TRBJ1-5, with 7 bases matching TRBD1. In germline, CDR1 is MGHRA, CDR2 YSYEKL. This CDR3 has 17 residues. DNA for the CDR3: TGCACCAGCAGCCAAGGGGGACAGTCCTATAGCAATCAGCCCCAGCATTTT. Its translation is CTSSQGGQSYSNQPQHF.